This entry is about one T cell receptor (beta chain). Donors were grouped by their self-reported clinical history. This CDR3 has 16 amino acids. Trimming left V 2 bases short and J 2 bases short, with 13 bases between. Germline assignment: CDR1 LNHDA and CDR2 SQIVND (reference sequence). This specimen comes from a study of blood T cell repertoires in COVID-19. The data were produced by immunoSEQ multiplex PCR, yet TCRdb's version contains in-frame clones alone and is incomplete. The sample has fewer than 350,000 clones; around 85% are singletons. The sample was PBMCs or T cells enriched from blood (not recorded which). The receptor was derived from a woman aged 50 to 60 who had recovered from COVID-19. This sequence joins TRBV19 and TRBJ1-5; no definite D call. This CDR3 is CASSISRYGGNQPQHF. CDR3 nucleotides: TGTGCCAGTAGTATATCCAGATACGGAGGCAATCAGCCCCAGCATTTT.